Many counts were recorded for the clone carrying this TCR beta chain. What it recognizes is unknown. This entry comes from a study of early T cells in non-severe SARS-CoV-2 infection. Whole-study findings and limits: Missing private and CD4 specificities, VDJdb matching favored anti-spike CD8 responses.

In germline, CDR1 is DFQATT, CDR2 SNEGSKA (reference sequence). Trimming took 0 bases from V and 1 from J, leaving 4 bases between them. The CDR3 is 12 residues long. The TCR library protocol attached unique molecular identifiers to the individual cDNA molecules. TCRdb processed the 5' RACE reads anew with MiXCR; each CDR3 protein has one entry. This repertoire shows some 60,000 distinct CDR3 sequences, approximately 8% found once; its top ten account for roughly 3.5%. Material: whole blood. The source of this sequence is an adult who was a healthcare worker with PCR-confirmed SARS-CoV-2 infection or an uninfected control (not recorded which). The V and J genes are TRBV20-1 and TRBJ2-7; D gene ambiguous. The DNA of the CDR3 is TGCAGTGCTAGAGATCGGTCCTACGAGCAGTACTTC. It yields the protein CSARDRSYEQYF.